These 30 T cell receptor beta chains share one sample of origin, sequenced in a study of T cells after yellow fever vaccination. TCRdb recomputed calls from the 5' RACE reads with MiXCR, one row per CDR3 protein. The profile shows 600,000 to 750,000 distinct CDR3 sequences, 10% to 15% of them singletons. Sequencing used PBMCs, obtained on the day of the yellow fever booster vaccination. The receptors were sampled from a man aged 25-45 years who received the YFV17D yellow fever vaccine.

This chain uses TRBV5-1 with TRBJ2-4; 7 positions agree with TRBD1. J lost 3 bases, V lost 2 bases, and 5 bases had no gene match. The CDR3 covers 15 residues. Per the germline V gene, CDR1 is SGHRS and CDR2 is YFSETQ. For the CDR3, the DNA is TGCGCCAGCAGCTTTGGACAGGTCGTCAAAAACATTCAGTACTTC. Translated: CASSFGQVVKNIQYF.

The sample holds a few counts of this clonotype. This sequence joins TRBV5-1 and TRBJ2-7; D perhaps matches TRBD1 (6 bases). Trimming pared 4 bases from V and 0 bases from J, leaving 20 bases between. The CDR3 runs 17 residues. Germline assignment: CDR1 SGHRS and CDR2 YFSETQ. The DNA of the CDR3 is TGCGCCAGCAGCCTGGGGGATGGACAGTTCCTCTCCTACGAGCAGTACTTC. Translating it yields CASSLGDGQFLSYEQYF.

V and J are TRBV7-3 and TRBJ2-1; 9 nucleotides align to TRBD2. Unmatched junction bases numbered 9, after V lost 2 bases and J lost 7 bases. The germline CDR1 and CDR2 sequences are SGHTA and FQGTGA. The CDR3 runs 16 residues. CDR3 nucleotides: TGTGCCAGCAGCTTAGGCTCTAGCGGGATTCGAAATGAGCAGTTCTTC. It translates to CASSLGSSGIRNEQFF.

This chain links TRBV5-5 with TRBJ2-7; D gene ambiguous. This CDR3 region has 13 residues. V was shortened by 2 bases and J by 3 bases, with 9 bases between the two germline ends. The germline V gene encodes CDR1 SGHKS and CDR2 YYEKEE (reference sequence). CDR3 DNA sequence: TGTGCCAGCAGCTTCATCGAGATCTACGAGCAGTACTTC. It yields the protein CASSFIEIYEQYF.

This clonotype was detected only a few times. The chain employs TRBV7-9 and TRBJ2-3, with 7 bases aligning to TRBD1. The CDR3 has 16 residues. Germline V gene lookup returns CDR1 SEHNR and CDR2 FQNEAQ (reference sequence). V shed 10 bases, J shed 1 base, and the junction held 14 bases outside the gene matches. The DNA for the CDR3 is TGTGCCATAGAGGGGGCGCGACTCGGCGGCACAGATACGCAGTATTTT. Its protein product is CAIEGARLGGTDTQYF.

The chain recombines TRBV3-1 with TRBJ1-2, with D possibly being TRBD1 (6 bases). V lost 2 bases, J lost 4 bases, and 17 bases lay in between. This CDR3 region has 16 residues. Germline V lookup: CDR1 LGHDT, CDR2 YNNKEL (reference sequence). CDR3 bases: TGTGCCAGCAGCCAAAAATGGGCAACAGGGCGCTATGGCTACACCTTC. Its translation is CASSQKWATGRYGYTF.

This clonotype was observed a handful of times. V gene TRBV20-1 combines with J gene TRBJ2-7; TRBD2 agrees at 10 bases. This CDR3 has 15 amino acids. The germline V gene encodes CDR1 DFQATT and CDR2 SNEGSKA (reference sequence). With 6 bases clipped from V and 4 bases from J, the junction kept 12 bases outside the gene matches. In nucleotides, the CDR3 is TGCAGTGCAACTACGCTAGCGGGAGCTTATTACGAGCAGTACTTC. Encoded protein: CSATTLAGAYYEQYF.

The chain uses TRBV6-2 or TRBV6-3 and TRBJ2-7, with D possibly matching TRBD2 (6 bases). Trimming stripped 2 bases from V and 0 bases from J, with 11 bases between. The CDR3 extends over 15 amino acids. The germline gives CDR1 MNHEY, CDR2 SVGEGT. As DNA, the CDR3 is TGTGCCAGCAGTTACGACGGAGGGAGCTCCTACGAGCAGTACTTC. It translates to CASSYDGGSSYEQYF.

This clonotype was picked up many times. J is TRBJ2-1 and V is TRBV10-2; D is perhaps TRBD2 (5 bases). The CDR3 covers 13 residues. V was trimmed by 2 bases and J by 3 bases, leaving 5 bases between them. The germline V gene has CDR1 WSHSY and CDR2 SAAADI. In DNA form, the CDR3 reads TGCGCCAGCAGTGAGACTAGCTACAATGAGCAGTTCTTC. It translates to CASSETSYNEQFF.

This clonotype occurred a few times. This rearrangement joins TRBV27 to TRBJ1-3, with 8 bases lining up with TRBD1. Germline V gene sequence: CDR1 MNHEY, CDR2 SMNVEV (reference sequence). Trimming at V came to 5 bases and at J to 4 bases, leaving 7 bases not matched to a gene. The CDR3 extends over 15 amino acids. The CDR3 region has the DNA TGTGCCAGCAGTGTGGACAGGGAAGGAGGAAACACCATATATTTT. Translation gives CASSVDREGGNTIYF.

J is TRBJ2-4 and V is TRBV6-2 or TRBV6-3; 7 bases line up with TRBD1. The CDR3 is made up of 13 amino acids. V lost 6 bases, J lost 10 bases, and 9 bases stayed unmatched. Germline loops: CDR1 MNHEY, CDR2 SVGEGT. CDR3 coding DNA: TGTGCCAGCAGCAACCCGGGACAGAATATTCAGTACTTC. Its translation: CASSNPGQNIQYF.

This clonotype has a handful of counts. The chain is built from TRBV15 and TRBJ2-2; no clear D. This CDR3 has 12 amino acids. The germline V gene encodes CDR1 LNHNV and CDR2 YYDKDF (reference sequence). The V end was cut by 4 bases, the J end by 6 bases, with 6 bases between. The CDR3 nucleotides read TGTGCCACCAGCACCTCCCCCGGGGAGCTGTTTTTT. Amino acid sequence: CATSTSPGELFF.

The CDR3 here is CSTTGGQGDEKLFF. As DNA, the CDR3 is TGCAGTACAACCGGGGGACAGGGAGATGAAAAACTGTTTTTT. The chain links TRBV20-1 to TRBJ1-4, with 9 bases matching TRBD1. The V segment lost 8 bases and the J segment 6 bases; nucleotides outside the gene matches: 10. Germline-derived CDR1 and CDR2 are DFQATT and SNEGSKA (reference sequence). The CDR3 length is 14 residues.

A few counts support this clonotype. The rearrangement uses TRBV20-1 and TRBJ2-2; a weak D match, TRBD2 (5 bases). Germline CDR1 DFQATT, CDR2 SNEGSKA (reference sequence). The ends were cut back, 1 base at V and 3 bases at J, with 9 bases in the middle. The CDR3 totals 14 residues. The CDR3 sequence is CSARGGSYTGELFF. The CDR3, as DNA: TGCAGTGCTAGAGGAGGGAGTTACACCGGGGAGCTGTTTTTT.

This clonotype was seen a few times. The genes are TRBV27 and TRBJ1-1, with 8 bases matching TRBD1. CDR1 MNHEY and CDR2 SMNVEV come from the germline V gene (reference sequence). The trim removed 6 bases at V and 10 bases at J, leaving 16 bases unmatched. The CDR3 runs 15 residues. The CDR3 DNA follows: TGTGCCAGCAGAGGGCTCCTTACAGGGGGAGTAGGAGCTTTCTTT. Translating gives CASRGLLTGGVGAFF.

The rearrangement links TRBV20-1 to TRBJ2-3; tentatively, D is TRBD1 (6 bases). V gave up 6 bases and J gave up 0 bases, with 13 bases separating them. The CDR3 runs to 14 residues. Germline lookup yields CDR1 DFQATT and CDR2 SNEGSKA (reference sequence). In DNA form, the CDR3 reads TGCAGTGCCACACAGGGTGCTAGCACAGATACGCAGTATTTT. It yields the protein CSATQGASTDTQYF.

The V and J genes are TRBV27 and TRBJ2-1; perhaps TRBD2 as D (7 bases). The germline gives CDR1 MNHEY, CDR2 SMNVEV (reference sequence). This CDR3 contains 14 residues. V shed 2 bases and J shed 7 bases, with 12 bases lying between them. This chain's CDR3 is CASSLIRGANEQFF. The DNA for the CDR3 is TGTGCCAGCAGTTTAATTCGGGGGGCTAATGAGCAGTTCTTC.

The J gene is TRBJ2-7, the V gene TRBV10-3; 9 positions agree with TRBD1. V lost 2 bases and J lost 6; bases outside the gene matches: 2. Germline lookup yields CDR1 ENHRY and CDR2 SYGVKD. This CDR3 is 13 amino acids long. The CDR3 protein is CAISEGQGFEQYF. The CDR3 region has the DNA TGTGCCATCAGTGAGGGACAGGGGTTCGAGCAGTACTTC.

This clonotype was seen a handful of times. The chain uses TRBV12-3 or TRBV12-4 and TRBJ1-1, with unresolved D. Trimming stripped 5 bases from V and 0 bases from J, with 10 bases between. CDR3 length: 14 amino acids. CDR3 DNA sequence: TGTGCCAGCAGTGCGGCAACCCTGAACACTGAAGCTTTCTTT. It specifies CASSAATLNTEAFF.

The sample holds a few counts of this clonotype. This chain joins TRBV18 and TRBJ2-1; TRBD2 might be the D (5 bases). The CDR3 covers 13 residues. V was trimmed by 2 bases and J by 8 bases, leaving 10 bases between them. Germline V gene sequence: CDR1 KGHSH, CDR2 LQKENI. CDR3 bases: TGTGCCAGCTCACCATTAGCGATCGATGAGCAGTTCTTC. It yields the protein CASSPLAIDEQFF.

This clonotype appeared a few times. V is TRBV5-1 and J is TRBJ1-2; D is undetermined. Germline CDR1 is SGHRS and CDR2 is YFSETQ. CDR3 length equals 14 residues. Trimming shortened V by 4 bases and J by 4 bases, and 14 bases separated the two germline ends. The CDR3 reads CASSPQDGSYGYTF. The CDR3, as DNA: TGCGCCAGCAGCCCACAAGACGGCTCCTATGGCTACACCTTC.

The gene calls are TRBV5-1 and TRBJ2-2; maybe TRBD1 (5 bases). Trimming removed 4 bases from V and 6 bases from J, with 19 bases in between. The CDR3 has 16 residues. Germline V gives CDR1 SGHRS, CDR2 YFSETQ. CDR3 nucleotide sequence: TGCGCCAGCAGCATTTCACAGGCGACTGTGGCCGGGGAGCTGTTTTTT. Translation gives CASSISQATVAGELFF. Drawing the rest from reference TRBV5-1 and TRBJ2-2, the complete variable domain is KAGVTQTPRYLIKTRGQQVTLSCSPISGHRSVSWYQQTPGQGLQFLFEYFSETQRNKGNFPGRFSGRQFSNSRSEMNVSTLELGDSALYLCASSISQATVAGELFFGEGSRLTVL.

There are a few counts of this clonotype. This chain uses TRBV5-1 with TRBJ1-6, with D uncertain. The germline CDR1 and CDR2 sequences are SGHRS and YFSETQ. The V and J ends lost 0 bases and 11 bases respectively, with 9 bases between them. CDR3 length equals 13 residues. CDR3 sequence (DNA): TGCGCCAGCAGCTTGGGAGCGGCGGCACCCCTCCACTTT. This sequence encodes CASSLGAAAPLHF.

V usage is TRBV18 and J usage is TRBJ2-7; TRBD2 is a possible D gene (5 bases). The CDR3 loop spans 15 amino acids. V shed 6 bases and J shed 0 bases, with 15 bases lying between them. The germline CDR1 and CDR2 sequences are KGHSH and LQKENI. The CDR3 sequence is CASSTPQRTSYEQYF. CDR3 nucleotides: TGTGCCAGCTCTACGCCGCAGCGGACCTCCTACGAGCAGTACTTC.

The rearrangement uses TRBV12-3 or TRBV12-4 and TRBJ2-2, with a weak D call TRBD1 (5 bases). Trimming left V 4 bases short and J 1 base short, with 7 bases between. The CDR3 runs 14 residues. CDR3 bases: TGTGCCAGCAGTTGGACAAGGAACACCGGGGAGCTGTTTTTT. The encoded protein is CASSWTRNTGELFF.

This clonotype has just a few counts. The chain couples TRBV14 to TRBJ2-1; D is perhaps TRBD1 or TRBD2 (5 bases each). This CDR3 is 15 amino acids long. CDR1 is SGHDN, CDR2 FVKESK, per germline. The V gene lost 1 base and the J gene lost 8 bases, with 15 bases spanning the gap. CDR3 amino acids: CASSQGPGSRDEQFF. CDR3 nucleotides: TGTGCCAGCAGCCAAGGCCCAGGGAGTAGGGATGAGCAGTTCTTC.

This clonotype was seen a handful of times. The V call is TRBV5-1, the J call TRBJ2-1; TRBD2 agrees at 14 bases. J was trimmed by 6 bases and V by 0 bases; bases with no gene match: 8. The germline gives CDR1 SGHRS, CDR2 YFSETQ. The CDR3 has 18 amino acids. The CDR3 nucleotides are TGCGCCAGCAGCTTGGTACCCCCAGGACTAGCGGGAGGCAATGAGCAGTTCTTC. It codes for CASSLVPPGLAGGNEQFF.

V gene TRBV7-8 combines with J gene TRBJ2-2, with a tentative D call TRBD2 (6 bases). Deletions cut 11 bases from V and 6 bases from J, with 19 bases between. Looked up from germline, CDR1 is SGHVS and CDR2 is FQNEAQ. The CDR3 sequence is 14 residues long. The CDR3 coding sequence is TGTGCCGGTCAGCCGGGGGATTTGGCCGGGGAGCTGTTTTTT. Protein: CAGQPGDLAGELFF.

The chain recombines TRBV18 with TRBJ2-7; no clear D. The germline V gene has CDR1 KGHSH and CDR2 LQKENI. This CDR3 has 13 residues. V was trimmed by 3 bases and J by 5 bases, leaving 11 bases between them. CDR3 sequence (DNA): TGTGCCAGCTCACCCCATCGATACGACGAGCAGTACTTC. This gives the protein CASSPHRYDEQYF.

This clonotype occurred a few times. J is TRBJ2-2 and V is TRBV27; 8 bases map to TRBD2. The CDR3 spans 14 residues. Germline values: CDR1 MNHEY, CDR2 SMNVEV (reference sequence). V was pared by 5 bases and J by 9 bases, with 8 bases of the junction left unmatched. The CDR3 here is CASSTRSGSRELFF. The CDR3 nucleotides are TGTGCCAGCAGTACTAGAAGCGGGAGTAGGGAGCTGTTTTTT.